This TCR beta chain was profiled in a study of CD8+CD57+ T cells in acquired aplastic anemia. The sample holds many counts of this clonotype. Germline CDR1 is LGHNA and CDR2 is YSLEER. The J segment lost 8 bases and the V segment lost 4 bases, leaving 10 bases of the junction unmatched. The CDR3 length is 15 residues. According to the study, genomic DNA was the template for TCR beta VDJ and CDR3 profiling. MiXCR, applied by TCRdb to the reads, yields one record per CDR3 protein. The repertoire holds roughly 420,000 distinct CDR3 sequences, with 65% to 80% as singletons. This clonotype was obtained from a human donor in good health, serving as a control. This chain links TRBV4-3 with TRBJ2-1, with 8 bases aligning to TRBD1. The sequenced sample consisted of sorted CD4+, CD8+, or CD8+CD57+ T cells (not recorded which) from PBMCs. The CDR3 region is CASSPRDRRAHEQFF. The DNA of the CDR3 is TGCGCCAGCAGCCCCCGGGACAGGAGGGCCCATGAGCAGTTCTTC.